This T cell receptor beta chain was obtained from a study of blood T cells in healthy people across ages. The authors ran a second PCR of about 6 to 11 cycles using a sample-barcoded 5' primer and a J-beta primer mix. TCRdb independently ran MiXCR on the 5' RACE reads; one entry per CDR3 protein. Among 600,000 to 900,000 distinct CDR3 sequences listed, around 25% were seen once. Trimming pared 8 bases from V and 5 bases from J, leaving 13 bases between. The CDR3 runs to 12 residues. The germline CDR1 and CDR2 sequences are SQVTM and ANQGSEA. Another study also made use of these data, one on T cells of mothers and their children.

Sequenced material: blood. This TCR came from a boy younger than 18 in good health. The rearrangement joins TRBV29-1 to TRBJ2-1, with D maybe TRBD1 (6 bases). Here the CDR3 DNA reads TGCAGCCCCCGGGACATAAACAATGAGCAGTTCTTC. It yields the protein CSPRDINNEQFF.